Listed here are 9 T cell receptor beta chains from one sample, sequenced in a study of cytomegalovirus exposure and HLA in healthy donors. PCR involved 60 Vbeta and 13 Jbeta primers. Profiling relied on immunoSEQ multiplex PCR, and the TCRdb table lists in-frame clones only, not all of them. The sample yields about 210,000 clones, 75% to 80% seen once. Source material: PBMCs. The receptor source for this set is a woman aged 25 to 39 in good health and CMV-seropositive.

The J gene is TRBJ2-7, the V gene TRBV6-6; 9 bases align to TRBD1. This CDR3 is 14 amino acids long. Germline V gives CDR1 MNHNY, CDR2 SVGAGI (reference sequence). The ends lost 2 bases at V and 2 bases at J; junction bases unmatched: 1. CDR3 sequence (DNA): TGTGCCAGCAGTTACGGGACAGGGACCTACGAGCAGTACTTC. Translated, it gives CASSYGTGTYEQYF.

The chain is built from TRBV11-2 and TRBJ2-2; 8 nucleotides agree with TRBD2. Germline assignment: CDR1 SGHAT and CDR2 FQNNGV. The CDR3 totals 15 residues. Germline trimming cut 1 base from V and 14 bases from J; bases unmatched to any gene: 12. CDR3 sequence (DNA): TGTGCCAGCAGCTTAGGGGATACTAGCGGCAGGGGACTGTTTTTT. Protein product: CASSLGDTSGRGLFF.

The table lists this clone with a count of one. The chain employs TRBV19 and TRBJ2-5; TRBD1 might be the D (5 bases). The germline V and J ends were trimmed by 2 bases and 3 bases, with 7 bases remaining between them. The germline gives CDR1 LNHDA, CDR2 SQIVND (reference sequence). The CDR3 covers 13 residues. CDR3 DNA: TGTGCCAGTAGTATACAAGGGGAAGAGACCCAGTACTTC. This translates into CASSIQGEETQYF.

This clone showed up just once. The chain links TRBV2 to TRBJ1-4, with D unresolved. The V gene's germline CDR1 is SNHLY and CDR2 FYNNEI. V was trimmed by 6 bases and J by 8 bases, leaving 13 bases between them. The CDR3 spans 13 residues. CDR3 nucleotide sequence: TGTGCCAGCAGGGCCCTCCGGGAGGAAAAACTGTTTTTT. Translating gives CASRALREEKLFF. The full variable domain, with the rest looked up from reference TRBV2 and TRBJ1-4, is EPEVTQTPSHQVTQMGQEVILRCVPISNHLYFYWYRQILGQKVEFLVSFYNNEISEKSEIFDDQFSVERPDGSNFTLKIRSTKLEDSAMYFCASRALREEKLFFGSGTQLSVL.

The rearrangement joins TRBV19 to TRBJ1-1; 7 bases are a match to TRBD1. V was pared by 3 bases and J by 5 bases, with 9 bases of the junction left unmatched. In germline, CDR1 is LNHDA, CDR2 SQIVND (reference sequence). The CDR3 loop spans 15 amino acids. As DNA, the CDR3 is TGTGCCAGTAGTATTACAGGGGCGTTTTATACTGAAGCTTTCTTT. Protein: CASSITGAFYTEAFF.

The V gene is TRBV18, the J gene TRBJ2-7, with 8 bases aligning to TRBD2. Germline V gene lookup returns CDR1 KGHSH and CDR2 LQKENI. The length of the CDR3 is 15 residues. The ends lost 3 bases at V and 2 bases at J; junction bases unmatched: 6. DNA of the CDR3: TGTGCCAGCTCACCGTTTAGCGGGGCAGCCTACGAGCAGTACTTC. Protein product: CASSPFSGAAYEQYF.

This clone has only a few counts. This rearrangement joins TRBV19 to TRBJ1-1, with D perhaps matching TRBD1 (6 bases). Germline lookup yields CDR1 LNHDA and CDR2 SQIVND (reference sequence). The length of the CDR3 is 15 residues. V was pared by 5 bases and J by 5 bases, with 18 bases between. CDR3 nucleotide sequence: TGTGCCAGTAGTCCAGTCGGGACATTGCAGACTGAAGCTTTCTTT. It encodes CASSPVGTLQTEAFF.

The genes are TRBV21-1 and TRBJ1-2; the table calls TRBD1, which could not be checked here. TRBV21-1 is flagged as a pseudogene. The CDR3 is made up of 17 amino acids. The CDR3 region is CASSKKTQVGEWYGYTF. The CDR3, as DNA: TGTGCCAGCAGCAAAAAAACCCAGGTAGGGGAATGGTATGGCTACACCTTC.

The chain has TRBV6-1 and TRBJ2-7; a weak D match, TRBD1 (7 bases). Per germline, CDR1 MNHNS and CDR2 SASEGT. The CDR3 covers 15 residues. V was cut by 6 bases and J by 6 bases, with 21 bases left in between. In DNA, the CDR3 is TGTGCCAGCAGCAGGCAGCAGGGGGGTCAGGGCGAGCAGTACTTC. Encoded protein: CASSRQQGGQGEQYF.